This TCR beta chain came from a study of CD8 T cells in Susac syndrome (dated by TCRdb to the late 2010s). For the study in its entirety: Repertoire sequencing was used to test whether CD8+ T cell activation and differentiation in Susac syndrome was antigen driven. Clonality of the CD8+ T cell repertoire was compared between roughly 13 healthy donors, around 14 Susac syndrome patients and about 15 multiple sclerosis patients. Overall results and qualifications from the work: The number of individuals in the TCR sequencing and HLA analysis was acknowledged as relatively small.

V and J lose 1 base and 0 bases, and a span of 12 bases separates them. CDR1 SEHNR and CDR2 FQNEAQ are derived from the germline V gene (reference sequence). The CDR3 runs 16 amino acids, cysteine and phenylalanine included. The sequence is cut down to CDR3 DNA, 48 bases in frame from base 1. The table lists this clonotype with a count of one. What this receptor recognizes is not known. No base quality information exists; no much larger clone differs at one position. A single read is weak support. High-throughput TCR beta sequencing profiled peripheral blood CD8+ and CD4+ T cells from healthy donors, Susac syndrome patients and multiple sclerosis patients. The healthy donors served as controls matched for age and sex. Bulk CD8+ and CD4+ T cells were purified by magnetic negative isolation, while CD8+ TEMRA cells were enriched using FACS. Blood was collected in EDTA tubes and processed within 24 hours, with PBMCs isolated through density gradient centrifugation. PBMCs intended for TCR sequencing were cryopreserved in liquid nitrogen and thawed later in a water bath at 37 degrees C. Purity of sorted or isolated CD4+, CD8+ and CD8+ TEMRA cells was at least 90%.

RNA was extracted with the RNeasy kit and about 0.5 to 1 ug was reverse transcribed using random hexamers. TCR beta CDR3 regions were amplified with the immunoSEQ multiplex PCR assay covering 54 Vbeta and 13 Jbeta segments. Bias from PCR amplification was corrected by using a synthetic template baseline for primer optimization and for computational correction. Regarding the original processing steps: Only productive sequences were kept, with reads annotated to V, D and J genes according to IMGT and analyzed in immunoSEQ Analyzer. Clonality was calculated as one minus the Shannon entropy normalized by log2 of the number of productive unique sequences. For each patient and control, public and private clones were evaluated among the 100 most prevalent clones. Clones were defined as Susac-specific when absent from the healthy and MS cohorts, from roughly 1,100 published viral clones and from other ImmuneACCESS disease sequences. Through fastp at Q25 and MiXCR, TCRdb rebuilt clones from the public reads, retaining in-frame beta chains. Under each unique CDR3 protein, matching rows form one entry showing the most common genes and DNA. The V and J calls follow TCRdb's processing rather than the paper's. The sample table shows about 140,000 distinct CDR3 sequences, and 90% to 95% are seen once. The top ten clonotypes cover about 0.26% of the sample.

Sample: CD8+ T cells from PBMCs. The clonotype comes from a human donor in good health. The chain is assembled from TRBV7-9 and TRBJ2-5, with the D gene too uncertain to name. The CDR3 region has the sequence CASSLEAWLDQETQYF. Read as DNA, the sequence is TGTGCCAGCAGCTTAGAAGCGTGGCTAGACCAAGAGACCCAGTACTTC.